What follows are 20 T cell receptor beta chains derived from one specimen sequenced in a study of cytomegalovirus exposure and HLA in healthy donors. The PCR used 60 Vbeta and 13 Jbeta primers. Profiled with immunoSEQ multiplex PCR; TCRdb holds only in-frame clones, not every one. The sample lists approximately 160,000 clones, 75% to 80% seen once, with 2% to 3% in the top ten. Sequenced: PBMCs. The origin of the receptors is a woman between 35 and 50 years old in good health and CMV-seropositive.

The chain employs TRBV18 and TRBJ2-6; D is unresolved. Germline CDR1 KGHSH, CDR2 LQKENI. The CDR3 contains 15 residues. Trimming removed 1 base from V and 2 bases from J, with 6 bases in between. The CDR3 coding sequence is TGTGCCAGCTCACCACTGGGCACTGGGGCCAACGTCCTGACTTTC. Its protein product is CASSPLGTGANVLTF.

This clone was seen a few times. The chain is built from TRBV9 and TRBJ1-1, with D perhaps TRBD1 (5 bases). With 2 bases removed from V and 6 bases from J, the gap between germline ends came to 8 bases. The germline V gene encodes CDR1 SGDLS and CDR2 YYNGEE. The CDR3 loop spans 12 amino acids. CDR3 bases: TGTGCCAGCAGCGTTCCAGGGTCTGAAGCTTTCTTT. This encodes CASSVPGSEAFF.

The rearrangement links TRBV28 to TRBJ1-1, with 7 bases fitting TRBD1. Trimming took 6 bases from V and 10 from J; bases not matched to a gene: 2. Looked up from germline, CDR1 is MDHEN and CDR2 is SYDVKM. The CDR3 is made up of 10 amino acids. CDR3 residues: CASRQGRAFF. CDR3 nucleotides: TGTGCCAGCAGACAGGGGCGAGCTTTCTTT.

The V and J genes are TRBV6-1 and TRBJ1-4, with D tentatively TRBD1 (6 bases). The CDR3 runs 14 residues. Trimming pared 3 bases from V and 8 bases from J, leaving 13 bases between. Germline V gene lookup returns CDR1 MNHNS and CDR2 SASEGT. The chain's CDR3 is CASSDTGLGEKLFF. The DNA for the CDR3 is TGTGCCAGCAGTGACACAGGGTTAGGGGAAAAACTGTTTTTT.

The CDR3 coding sequence is TGCGCCAGCAGCGCATCGGGAGGTTCCTCCTACGAGCAGTACTTC. The encoded protein is CASSASGGSSYEQYF. V is TRBV5-1 and J is TRBJ2-7; 7 nucleotides line up with TRBD2. CDR1 SGHRS and CDR2 YFSETQ come from the germline V gene. The CDR3 consists of 15 residues. Germline trimming cut 4 bases from V and 0 bases from J; bases unmatched to any gene: 7.

This clone was picked up a small number of times. The gene calls are TRBV5-8 and TRBJ1-3; 8 nucleotides align to TRBD1. This CDR3 has 16 residues. After removal of 4 bases from V and 4 bases from J, the junction contained 10 bases not matched to a gene. Germline-derived CDR1 and CDR2 are SGHTS and YDEGEE. CDR3 sequence: CASSTWQGAEGNTIYF. In DNA, the CDR3 is TGTGCCAGCAGCACCTGGCAGGGGGCAGAAGGAAACACCATATATTTT. The full variable domain, completed using reference TRBV5-8 and TRBJ1-3, is EAGVTQSPTHLIKTRGQQATLRCSPISGHTSVYWYQQALGLGLQFLLWYDEGEERNRGNFPPRFSGRQFPNYSSELNVNALELEDSALYLCASSTWQGAEGNTIYFGEGSWLTVV.

Note on this clone: At the DNA level, this CDR3 is encoded by other sequences in the same sample as well. The chain employs TRBV10-1 and TRBJ2-2; D is unresolved. Trimming shortened V by 3 bases and J by 5 bases, and 7 bases separated the two germline ends. This CDR3 contains 13 residues. Germline V CDR1 and CDR2: WNHNN, SYGVQD (reference sequence). This chain's CDR3 is CASSDRGTGELFF. The CDR3 DNA reads as TGCGCCAGCAGTGATCGAGGAACCGGGGAGCTGTTTTTT.

The chain links TRBV7-2 to TRBJ2-7; unclear D gene. The CDR3 has 14 residues. Trimming shortened V by 4 bases and J by 2 bases, and 12 bases separated the two germline ends. Germline CDR1 and CDR2: SGHTA and FQGNSA. The CDR3 DNA reads TGTGCCAGCAGCTACACCCGACTCGCCTACGAGCAGTACTTC. It codes for CASSYTRLAYEQYF.

This clone was seen only once. Here the CDR3 reads CASSQEGGRAVWDEQYF. In DNA, the CDR3 is TGCGCCAGCAGCCAAGAGGGGGGGAGGGCCGTTTGGGACGAGCAGTACTTC. V usage is TRBV4-1 and J usage is TRBJ2-7; 7 bases line up with TRBD2. The V gene end was trimmed by 0 bases and the J gene end by 5 bases; junction bases not matched to a gene: 13. This CDR3 spans 17 amino acids. CDR1 and CDR2 (germline): MGHRA, YSYEKL.

The V gene is TRBV12-2, the J gene TRBJ1-2; the table gives TRBD1 as D, unverified against the DNA. TRBV12-2 is described as a pseudogene. The length of the CDR3 is 14 residues. CDR3 sequence: CASLLPTDNYGYTF. The CDR3 coding sequence is TGTGCAAGTCTCCTCCCGACAGATAACTATGGCTACACCTTC.

Points on this clone: Other nucleotide sequences from this sample produce the same CDR3. V is TRBV25-1 and J is TRBJ1-4; D is perhaps TRBD1 (5 bases). The germline CDR1 and CDR2 sequences are MGHDK and SYGVNS. The CDR3 consists of 15 residues. Trimming cost V 2 bases and J 0 bases, with 7 bases left between them. The CDR3 DNA reads as TGTGCCAGCAGTGAAGGGGGGGCAACTAATGAAAAACTGTTTTTT. Translating it yields CASSEGGATNEKLFF.

The chain employs TRBV6-5 and TRBJ1-5, with D possibly matching TRBD1 (5 bases). The V end was cut by 5 bases, the J end by 1 base, with 9 bases between. Germline assignment: CDR1 MNHEY and CDR2 SVGAGI. The CDR3 loop spans 14 amino acids. In nucleotides, the CDR3 is TGTGCCAGCAGTCAGGGTAAAAGCAATCAGCCCCAGCATTTT. Its protein product is CASSQGKSNQPQHF.

A remark on this clone: At one of its ends the junction is not consistent with the germline gene, which may arise from a read error. The V gene is TRBV4-3, the J gene TRBJ2-2; D perhaps matches TRBD1 (6 bases). Per the germline V gene, CDR1 is LGHNA and CDR2 is YSLEER. This CDR3 is built from 16 residues. CDR3 in DNA: TGCACCAGCAGCCAAGGAAGGGGGTTGGCCACCGGGGAGCTGTTTTTT. Amino acids: CTSSQGRGLATGELFF.

V usage is TRBV5-4 and J usage is TRBJ2-3; 7 bases match TRBD2. CDR1 and CDR2 (germline): SGHNT, YYREEE (reference sequence). With 4 bases clipped from V and 1 base from J, the junction kept 9 bases outside the gene matches. The CDR3 loop spans 16 amino acids. In DNA form, the CDR3 reads TGTGCCAGCAGCCCACCTACTAGCGAGGGCACAGATACGCAGTATTTT. Translated: CASSPPTSEGTDTQYF.

This chain joins TRBV15 and TRBJ1-4, with 9 bases matching TRBD1. The CDR3 runs to 15 residues. Trimming at V came to 5 bases and at J to 7 bases, leaving 8 bases not matched to a gene. Germline CDR1 and CDR2: LNHNV and YYDKDF (reference sequence). The CDR3 coding sequence is TGTGCCACCAGCTCACAGGGGGCGCGATTTGAAAAACTGTTTTTT. Translating gives CATSSQGARFEKLFF.

This sequence joins TRBV2 and TRBJ2-7; 9 positions match TRBD1. Germline assignment: CDR1 SNHLY and CDR2 FYNNEI. The length of the CDR3 is 14 residues. J was trimmed by 7 bases and V by 4 bases; bases with no gene match: 8. CDR3 in DNA: TGTGCCAGCAGTGTATCACAGGGGGCGTTGGAGCAGTACTTC. This translates into CASSVSQGALEQYF.

J is TRBJ1-1 and V is TRBV10-1; TRBD1 aligns across 9 bases. The CDR3 is made up of 17 amino acids. J was trimmed by 1 base and V by 3 bases; bases with no gene match: 9. Germline V gene lookup returns CDR1 WNHNN and CDR2 SYGVQD (reference sequence). CDR3 nucleotide sequence: TGCGCCAGCAGTGATCGCTTGCCGGGACAGGGGAACACTGAAGCTTTCTTT. It is translated as CASSDRLPGQGNTEAFF.

This chain links TRBV5-6 with TRBJ1-2, with 8 bases fitting TRBD1. Per germline, CDR1 SGHDT and CDR2 YYEEEE. The CDR3 extends over 14 amino acids. V trimming: 3 bases; J trimming: 7 bases; junction bases outside the gene matches: 8. CDR3 DNA: TGTGCCAGCAGCTCGTCCCGGGACAGGATTGGCTACACCTTC. Its translation is CASSSSRDRIGYTF.

CDR3 in amino acids: CAPWGRGTYEQYF. CDR3 in DNA: TGTGCCCCCTGGGGCAGGGGGACCTACGAGCAGTACTTC. The chain links TRBV6-4 to TRBJ2-7, with 7 bases that match TRBD1. V was pared by 11 bases and J by 2 bases, with 9 bases of the junction left unmatched. CDR1 MRHNA and CDR2 SNTAGT come from the germline V gene. The length of the CDR3 is 13 residues.

This sequence joins TRBV29-1 and TRBJ1-5, with 7 bases aligning to TRBD1. The V and J ends lost 6 bases and 3 bases, in that order; junction bases with no gene match: 11. The germline gives CDR1 SQVTM, CDR2 ANQGSEA. There are 15 residues in the CDR3. CDR3 residues: CSVTGGTDANQPQHF. For the CDR3, the DNA is TGCAGCGTAACAGGAGGGACAGACGCCAATCAGCCCCAGCATTTT.